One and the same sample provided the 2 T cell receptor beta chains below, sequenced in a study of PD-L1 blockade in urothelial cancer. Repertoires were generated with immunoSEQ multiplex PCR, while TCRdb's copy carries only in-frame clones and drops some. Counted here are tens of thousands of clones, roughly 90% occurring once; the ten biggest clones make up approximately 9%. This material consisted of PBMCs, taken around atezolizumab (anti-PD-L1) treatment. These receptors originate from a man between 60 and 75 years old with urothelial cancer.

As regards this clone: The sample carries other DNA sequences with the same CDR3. The CDR3 nucleotides read TGTGCCAGCAGCTCTCAGGGCTACGAGCAGTACTTC. This codes for CASSSQGYEQYF. The chain links TRBV11-2 to TRBJ2-7; possibly TRBD1 for D (5 bases). The CDR3 is made up of 12 amino acids. CDR1 SGHAT and CDR2 FQNNGV come from the germline V gene. Trimming shortened V by 4 bases and J by 3 bases, and 7 bases separated the two germline ends.

The CDR3 DNA follows: TGTGCCAGTAGTTCCACAGCGAACACTGAAGCTTTCTTT. Translated, it gives CASSSTANTEAFF. V and J are TRBV19 and TRBJ1-1; no clear D gene. CDR3 size: 13 residues. Per germline, CDR1 LNHDA and CDR2 SQIVND (reference sequence). Trimming took 5 bases from V and 1 from J, leaving 8 bases between them.